These 27 T cell receptor beta chains came from one sample sequenced in a study of T cells in localized non-small cell lung cancer. The method was immunoSEQ multiplex PCR; TCRdb's version includes in-frame clones alone and lacks a portion of them. This sample has about 43,000 clones, with around nine tenths found just once. Sequenced material: PBMCs, taken before any cancer treatment. The receptors were gathered from a woman aged 35 to 69 with stage II lung adenocarcinoma.

This clone was found a few times. The chain joins TRBV5-4 to TRBJ2-5, with D possibly TRBD2 on 6 matching bases. Looked up from germline, CDR1 is SGHNT and CDR2 is YYREEE (reference sequence). The CDR3 length is 13 residues. V was cut by 6 bases and J by 2 bases, with 11 bases left in between. Written as DNA, the CDR3 is TGTGCCAGCACCGCGGGACGGCAAGAGACCCAGTACTTC. It specifies CASTAGRQETQYF.

The chain combines TRBV9 with TRBJ2-7, with 9 nucleotides matching TRBD1. The CDR3 has 15 residues. V shed 3 bases, J shed 5 bases, and the junction held 9 bases outside the gene matches. The germline gives CDR1 SGDLS, CDR2 YYNGEE. In DNA form, the CDR3 reads TGTGCCAGCAGCGGTACAGGGACAGGGCTCCACGAGCAGTACTTC. This encodes CASSGTGTGLHEQYF.

This chain uses TRBV4-1 with TRBJ1-4; 12 bases are a match to TRBD1. This CDR3 spans 17 amino acids. Trimming removed 4 bases from V and 8 bases from J; junction bases left unmatched: 11. CDR1 is MGHRA and CDR2 is YSYEKL in the germline V gene. As DNA, the CDR3 is TGCGCCAGCAGCCTCCCCCTACCGGGACAGGGGGCCGAAAAACTGTTTTTT. Amino acid sequence: CASSLPLPGQGAEKLFF.

The chain combines TRBV29-1 with TRBJ1-3; D uncertain. The V end was cut by 5 bases, the J end by 1 base, with 12 bases between. The CDR3 consists of 14 residues. CDR1 SQVTM and CDR2 ANQGSEA come from the germline V gene. CDR3 DNA sequence: TGCAGCGTTTCCTTCGGGAGTTCTGGAAACACCATATATTTT. Residues: CSVSFGSSGNTIYF.

The chain carries TRBV7-9 and TRBJ1-4; D unresolved. The CDR3 spans 11 residues. Trimming stripped 3 bases from V and 7 bases from J, with 3 bases between. In germline, CDR1 is SEHNR, CDR2 FQNEAQ (reference sequence). CDR3 sequence reads: CASSFSEKLFF. CDR3 coding DNA: TGTGCCAGCAGCTTCAGTGAAAAACTGTTTTTT.

The chain joins TRBV6-5 to TRBJ1-5, with D perhaps TRBD1 (6 bases). This CDR3 spans 15 amino acids. The V end lost 6 bases, the J end lost 3 bases, and 15 bases lay between the germline ends. Germline-derived CDR1 and CDR2 are MNHEY and SVGAGI. CDR3 DNA sequence: TGTGCCAGCAGCCCGATATCAGGGGTCAATCAGCCCCAGCATTTT. This codes for CASSPISGVNQPQHF.

J is TRBJ2-7 and V is TRBV19; 7 nucleotides match TRBD1. The CDR3 has 15 amino acids. J was trimmed by 2 bases and V by 5 bases; bases with no gene match: 9. CDR1 and CDR2 from the germline V gene are LNHDA and SQIVND (reference sequence). The CDR3 DNA sequence: TGTGCCAGTAGTTCCGGACAGGTTCTACCCTACGAGCAGTACTTC. This codes for CASSSGQVLPYEQYF. The variable domain in full, completed from reference TRBV19 and TRBJ2-7, reads DGGITQSPKYLFRKEGQNVTLSCEQNLNHDAMYWYRQDPGQGLRLIYYSQIVNDFQKGDIAEGYSVSREKKESFPLTVTSAQKNPTAFYLCASSSGQVLPYEQYFGPGTRLTVT.

This rearrangement joins TRBV28 to TRBJ1-3; TRBD1 matches at 7 bases. CDR1 is MDHEN, CDR2 SYDVKM, per germline. The V gene end was trimmed by 7 bases and the J gene end by 8 bases; junction bases not matched to a gene: 8. The CDR3 spans 13 residues. The CDR3 DNA follows: TGTGCCAGCATCTCCAGGGGGATAGACACCATATATTTT. It codes for CASISRGIDTIYF.

The chain couples TRBV19 to TRBJ1-2; a weak D match, TRBD1 (5 bases). Deletions cut 6 bases from V and 0 bases from J, with 14 bases between. This CDR3 region has 15 residues. Germline CDR1 reads LNHDA; CDR2 reads SQIVND (reference sequence). CDR3 sequence reads: CASSGTLSANYGYTF. CDR3 DNA sequence: TGTGCCAGTAGCGGGACTCTATCAGCTAACTATGGCTACACCTTC.

On this clone itself: Sequence at one end of the junction differs from germline and may be a read error. This chain links TRBV23-1 with TRBJ1-2, with a possible D match to TRBD1 (6 bases). TRBV23-1 is an ORF, and what it does is uncertain. This CDR3 spans 16 amino acids. CDR3 DNA sequence: TGCGCCAGCAGCCAATTTGGGGGGGGGCTACCTTATGGCTACACCTTC. Translation: CASSQFGGGLPYGYTF.

The chain employs TRBV10-1 and TRBJ1-5; D not resolved. Trimming stripped 0 bases from V and 9 bases from J, with 12 bases between. Germline lookup yields CDR1 WNHNN and CDR2 SYGVQD (reference sequence). The CDR3 has 14 residues. The CDR3 DNA follows: TGCGCCAGCAGTGAGTCGGGAGGGCCGTTGCCCCAGCATTTT. This encodes CASSESGGPLPQHF.

The chain is built from TRBV19 and TRBJ2-2, with a possible D match to TRBD2 (6 bases). The germline V gene has CDR1 LNHDA and CDR2 SQIVND (reference sequence). The V gene lost 3 bases and the J gene lost 0 bases, with 11 bases spanning the gap. This CDR3 spans 16 amino acids. DNA for the CDR3: TGTGCCAGTAGTATTAGGCGGGATTCGAACACCGGGGAGCTGTTTTTT. The encoded protein is CASSIRRDSNTGELFF.

The J gene is TRBJ2-7, the V gene TRBV2; tentatively, D is TRBD1 (5 bases). CDR3 size: 14 residues. The germline V gene has CDR1 SNHLY and CDR2 FYNNEI. V gave up 4 bases and J gave up 0 bases, with 10 bases separating them. The CDR3 reads CASSGSRVSYEQYF. In nucleotides, the CDR3 is TGTGCCAGCAGTGGATCCAGGGTCTCCTACGAGCAGTACTTC.

The V call is TRBV18, the J call TRBJ1-1; D is uncertain. The V and J ends lost 5 bases and 1 base respectively, with 5 bases between them. The CDR3 consists of 12 residues. Germline V gene sequence: CDR1 KGHSH, CDR2 LQKENI. The CDR3 reads CASSAPNTEAFF. As DNA, the CDR3 is TGTGCCAGCTCAGCTCCGAACACTGAAGCTTTCTTT.

V is TRBV6-5 and J is TRBJ2-2, with D maybe TRBD1 (5 bases). With 5 bases removed from V and 7 bases from J, the gap between germline ends came to 14 bases. CDR3 length: 14 residues. CDR1 and CDR2 from the germline V gene are MNHEY and SVGAGI. CDR3 protein: CASSVSRVVGELFF. CDR3 nucleotides: TGTGCCAGCAGTGTAAGCAGGGTGGTCGGGGAGCTGTTTTTT.

J is TRBJ1-4 and V is TRBV28; a weak D match, TRBD1 (6 bases). The CDR3 is made up of 14 amino acids. The V gene lost 3 bases and the J gene lost 8 bases, with 13 bases spanning the gap. From germline, CDR1 is MDHEN and CDR2 SYDVKM. CDR3: CASSLGGAREKLFF. As DNA, the CDR3 is TGTGCCAGCAGTTTGGGGGGGGCTAGGGAAAAACTGTTTTTT.

The rearrangement links TRBV6-6 to TRBJ1-2; 8 bases are shared with TRBD1. V shed 4 bases and J 6 bases; nucleotides not matched to a gene: 10. CDR1 and CDR2 (germline): MNHNY, SVGAGI (reference sequence). This CDR3 has 15 amino acids. CDR3 region: CASSSGTGGVNGYTF. The CDR3, as DNA: TGTGCCAGCAGTTCCGGGACAGGAGGAGTTAATGGCTACACCTTC.

The rearrangement joins TRBV9 to TRBJ1-2, with D perhaps TRBD1 (5 bases). From germline, CDR1 is SGDLS and CDR2 YYNGEE. Trimming left V 4 bases short and J 3 bases short, with 10 bases between. This CDR3 has 13 residues. The CDR3 reads CASSLDSYYGYTF. In DNA form, the CDR3 reads TGTGCCAGCAGCCTTGACAGCTACTATGGCTACACCTTC. The full variable domain, with the rest looked up from reference TRBV9 and TRBJ1-2, is DSGVTQTPKHLITATGQRVTLRCSPRSGDLSVYWYQQSLDQGLQFLIQYYNGEERAKGNILERFSAQQFPDLHSELNLSSLELGDSALYFCASSLDSYYGYTFGSGTRLTVV.

The rearrangement joins TRBV11-2 to TRBJ2-5, with 8 bases lining up with TRBD1. The ends lost 1 base at V and 3 bases at J; junction bases unmatched: 1. CDR1 SGHAT and CDR2 FQNNGV come from the germline V gene. The CDR3 spans 14 residues. CDR3 nucleotides: TGTGCCAGCAGCTTAGCGACAGGGGAAGAGACCCAGTACTTC. Translation gives CASSLATGEETQYF.

The chain employs TRBV29-1 and TRBJ2-1; D might be TRBD1 or TRBD2, each matching 5 bases. CDR3 length: 15 amino acids. The ends were cut back, 4 bases at V and 7 bases at J, with 20 bases in the middle. Germline CDR1 and CDR2: SQVTM and ANQGSEA. The CDR3 is CSVGGEKGIRNEQFF. CDR3 DNA sequence: TGCAGCGTTGGGGGAGAAAAGGGGATTAGGAATGAGCAGTTCTTC.

V is TRBV2 and J is TRBJ1-2, with 7 bases that match TRBD1. In germline, CDR1 is SNHLY, CDR2 FYNNEI. There are 13 residues in the CDR3. The V segment lost 7 bases and the J segment 4 bases; nucleotides outside the gene matches: 6. The CDR3: CASTGGTAYGYTF. CDR3 nucleotides: TGTGCCAGCACCGGAGGGACAGCCTATGGCTACACCTTC.

The chain recombines TRBV19 with TRBJ2-7; 12 bases are shared with TRBD2. The germline V gene has CDR1 LNHDA and CDR2 SQIVND (reference sequence). The CDR3 extends over 15 amino acids. V shed 5 bases and J 4 bases; nucleotides not matched to a gene: 6. The CDR3 bases are TGTGCCAGTAGTCCGCGACTAGCGGGAGAGTACGAGCAGTACTTC. This encodes CASSPRLAGEYEQYF.

The chain links TRBV9 to TRBJ2-6, with 8 bases fitting TRBD1. The germline V gene has CDR1 SGDLS and CDR2 YYNGEE. This CDR3 contains 15 residues. V lost 6 bases and J lost 3; bases outside the gene matches: 5. CDR3 residues: CASNDRGSGANVLTF. The CDR3 DNA reads TGTGCCAGCAACGACAGGGGAAGTGGGGCCAACGTCCTGACTTTC.

The chain has TRBV28 and TRBJ2-5, with D possibly being TRBD2 (5 bases). The CDR3 contains 12 residues. V lost 2 bases to trimming and J lost 5 bases, with 6 bases between them. CDR1 is MDHEN and CDR2 is SYDVKM in the germline V gene. CDR3: CASSLEGETQYF. In DNA form, the CDR3 reads TGTGCCAGCAGTTTAGAGGGCGAGACCCAGTACTTC. Supplemented by reference TRBV28 and TRBJ2-5, the full variable domain reads DVKVTQSSRYLVKRTGEKVFLECVQDMDHENMFWYRQDPGLGLRLIYFSYDVKMKEKGDIPEGYSVSREKKERFSLILESASTNQTSMYLCASSLEGETQYFGPGTRLLVL.

The chain couples TRBV5-6 to TRBJ2-3, with 10 bases identical to TRBD1. The CDR3 consists of 15 residues. J gave up 3 bases and V 4 bases, and 5 bases lay outside the gene matches. Germline lookup yields CDR1 SGHDT and CDR2 YYEEEE. In DNA form, the CDR3 reads TGTGCCAGCAGCACGACAGGGGGCGCGACAGATACGCAGTATTTT. As protein: CASSTTGGATDTQYF.

This clone occurred a few times. This chain links TRBV2 with TRBJ1-6; D unclear. The CDR3 length is 14 residues. Germline V gene lookup returns CDR1 SNHLY and CDR2 FYNNEI. V lost 6 bases and J 7 bases, leaving 13 bases between the germline ends. The CDR3 DNA sequence: TGTGCCAGCAGATGGTGGGATGAAAATTCACCCCTCCACTTT. This translates into CASRWWDENSPLHF.

J is TRBJ1-4 and V is TRBV27; D uncertain. Germline CDR1 and CDR2: MNHEY and SMNVEV (reference sequence). The V and J ends lost 3 bases and 8 bases respectively, with 7 bases between them. The CDR3 loop spans 12 amino acids. The CDR3 bases are TGTGCCAGCAGTTTTGACTTAGAAAAACTGTTTTTT. The encoded protein is CASSFDLEKLFF.